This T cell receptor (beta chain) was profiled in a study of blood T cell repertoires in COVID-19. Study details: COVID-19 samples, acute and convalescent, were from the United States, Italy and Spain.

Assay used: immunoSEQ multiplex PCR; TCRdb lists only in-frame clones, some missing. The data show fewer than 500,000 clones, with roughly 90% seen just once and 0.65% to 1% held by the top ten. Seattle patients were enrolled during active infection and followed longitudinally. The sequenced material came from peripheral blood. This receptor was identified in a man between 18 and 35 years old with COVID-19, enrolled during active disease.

This chain's CDR3 is CASALDRGGAYEQYF. The CDR3 DNA sequence: TGTGCCAGTGCCCTAGACAGGGGGGGCGCCTACGAGCAGTACTTC. The chain joins TRBV6-5 to TRBJ2-7; 9 bases agree with TRBD1. The CDR3 is 15 residues long. Germline assignment: CDR1 MNHEY and CDR2 SVGAGI. With V trimmed by 9 bases and J by 2 bases, 11 bases remained unmatched.